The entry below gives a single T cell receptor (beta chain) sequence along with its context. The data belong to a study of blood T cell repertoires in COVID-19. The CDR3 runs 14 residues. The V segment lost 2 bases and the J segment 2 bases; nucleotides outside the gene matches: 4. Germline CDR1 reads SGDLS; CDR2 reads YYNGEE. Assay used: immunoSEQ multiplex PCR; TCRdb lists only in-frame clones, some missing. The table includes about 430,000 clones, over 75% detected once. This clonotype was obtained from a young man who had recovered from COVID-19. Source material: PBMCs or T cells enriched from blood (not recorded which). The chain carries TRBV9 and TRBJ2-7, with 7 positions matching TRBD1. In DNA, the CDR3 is TGTGCCAGCAGCGTCACCGGGACAGCCTACGAGCAGTACTTC. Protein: CASSVTGTAYEQYF.